A selection of T cell receptor beta chains follows, all from one sample in a study of T cells in Graves' hyperthyroidism and ophthalmopathy. TCRdb called the multiplex PCR reads again in MiXCR, with one record for every CDR3 protein. The sample lists about 360,000 distinct CDR3 sequences; roughly an eighth were seen once. The specimen sequenced was blood. The receptors derive from a woman between 18 and 29 years old with Graves' hyperthyroidism. CDR3s include the opening cysteine and the closing phenylalanine or tryptophan. Fields, in order: J gene, V gene, clone size, D gene, CDR3 DNA, CDR3 protein. The D gene is left open where the match is weak. The size entry is marked missing in some rows and otherwise reads once, few, many or a size class.

>TRBJ2-1|TRBV4-1|.|.
TGCGCCAGCAGCCAAGCCAAGGGGGGGGCCTACAATGAGCAGTTCTTC
CASSQAKGGAYNEQFF
>TRBJ2-7|TRBV3-1|many|.
TGTGCCAGCAGCCAGGCCGGGGCAGGGTTCGACGAGCAGTACTTC
CASSQAGAGFDEQYF
>TRBJ2-2|TRBV14|few|.
TGTGCCAGCAGCCAAATCGATTGGAACACCGGGGAGCTGTTTTTT
CASSQIDWNTGELFF
>TRBJ2-6|TRBV20-1|many|TRBD1
TGCAGTGCTAGAGATTCTCAGGGGGCTGGGGCCAACGTCCTGACTTTC
CSARDSQGAGANVLTF
>TRBJ2-2|TRBV19|.|TRBD1
TGTGCCAGTAGCCTTGAAGGACAGGTGACCGGGGAGCTGTTTTTT
CASSLEGQVTGELFF
>TRBJ2-5|TRBV5-1|few|.
TGCGCCAGCAGCTTGGAGGGTGGCCAGGGGGAGACCCAGTACTTC
CASSLEGGQGETQYF
>TRBJ2-1|TRBV28|many|.
TGTGCCAGCAGTGGAGATGAGCAGTTCTTC
CASSGDEQFF
>TRBJ2-5|TRBV29-1|few|.
TGCAGCGTGGGGGAGTGGAGGGAGACCCAGTACTTC
CSVGEWRETQYF
>TRBJ2-5|TRBV2|few|.
TGTGCCAGCAGTCCTTTCGGGGAAGCCGCCCAAGAGACCCAGTACTTC
CASSPFGEAAQETQYF
>TRBJ2-7|TRBV7-9|.|.
TGTGCCAGCAGCTTAATACAATACGAGCAGTACTTC
CASSLIQYEQYF
>TRBJ1-4|TRBV6-6|many|.
TGTGCCAGCAGTTACTCGAACCAGATTAATGAAAAACTGTTTTTT
CASSYSNQINEKLFF
>TRBJ1-2|TRBV20-1|many|.
TGCAGTGCTAGAGAAGACAGCGAGAACTATGGCTACACCTTC
CSAREDSENYGYTF
>TRBJ2-1|TRBV7-9|many|.
TGTGCCAGCAGCTTAGAACCTGGGGATGAGCAGTTCTTC
CASSLEPGDEQFF
>TRBJ2-1|TRBV20-1|many|.
TGCAGTGCTAGGGGACTGGCGGCTTCCTACAATGAGCAGTTCTTC
CSARGLAASYNEQFF
>TRBJ1-5|TRBV5-5|many|TRBD1
TGTGCCAGCAGCTTGGCCCAAGTCAGGGGGCGCGGGTTAGGCAATCAGCCCCAGCATTTT
CASSLAQVRGRGLGNQPQHF
>TRBJ2-7|TRBV28|many|TRBD2
TGTGCCAGCAGCCCAGGCGGGACTAGCGGAAGCTACGAGCAGTACTTC
CASSPGGTSGSYEQYF
>TRBJ1-5|TRBV2|many|TRBD1
TGTGCCAGCAGATACAGGGGAAGCAATCAGCCCCAGCATTTT
CASRYRGSNQPQHF
>TRBJ2-3|TRBV29-1|.|.
TGCAGCGTTGAGGTCCCCCATAATACGCAGTATTTT
CSVEVPHNTQYF
>TRBJ2-1|TRBV18|many|.
TGTGCCAGCTCACCAATGTTAGCCTCCTACAATGAGCAGTTCTTC
CASSPMLASYNEQFF
>TRBJ1-3|TRBV10-1|few|TRBD1
TGCGCCAGCAGTGAGGGGACAGAAGGAAACACCATATATTTT
CASSEGTEGNTIYF
>TRBJ2-2|TRBV6-1|.|TRBD2
TGTGCCAGCACTCCCTCGGGGGGGACCGGGGAGCTGTTTTTT
CASTPSGGTGELFF
>TRBJ1-2|TRBV12-3/TRBV12-4|many|.
TGTGCCAGCGGCTTCCGAGGGACCCATGGCTACACCTTC
CASGFRGTHGYTF
>TRBJ1-2|TRBV28|many|.
TGTGCCAGCACCGACGCGGGATATGGCTACACCTTC
CASTDAGYGYTF
>TRBJ1-1|TRBV19|few|TRBD1
TGTGCCAGTAACGCCAGGGGGTTGACTGAAGCTTTCTTT
CASNARGLTEAFF
>TRBJ1-6|TRBV2|many|.
TGTGCCAGCAGTGAAGTACCATACAGGGAGGTAAATTCACCCCTCCACTTT
CASSEVPYREVNSPLHF
>TRBJ2-7|TRBV19|few|.
TGTGCCAGTAGCAAACACATGACCTACGAGCAGTACTTC
CASSKHMTYEQYF
>TRBJ2-7|TRBV18|.|.
TGTGCCAGCTCACCCCCGACCTCATGGGTCTACGAGCAGTACTTC
CASSPPTSWVYEQYF
>TRBJ2-1|TRBV3-1|many|.
TGTGCCAGCAGCGTCTGGGGACTGAGCTCCTACAATGAGCAGTTCTTC
CASSVWGLSSYNEQFF
>TRBJ1-1|TRBV5-1|many|.
TGCGCCAGCAGCCTTGGGGTGGAAAACCCTGAAGCTTTCTTT
CASSLGVENPEAFF
>TRBJ2-5|TRBV18|many|.
TGTGCCAGCTCAGAACAGTGGTCCCAAGAGACCCAGTACTTC
CASSEQWSQETQYF
>TRBJ2-1|TRBV14|few|TRBD1
TGTGCCAGCAGCCCTGCAGGACAGGGTTCGCAGTTCTTC
CASSPAGQGSQFF
>TRBJ1-6|TRBV28|few|.
TGTGCCAGCGACTTTCGGAATTCACCCCTCCACTTT
CASDFRNSPLHF
>TRBJ1-4|TRBV12-3/TRBV12-4|many|.
TGTGCCAGCAGCCCCCCGGGACGAGCGCCCGGAAAACTGTTTTTT
CASSPPGRAPGKLFF
>TRBJ2-5|TRBV9|.|.
TGTGCCAGCAGCGTAGCTCTGAGGCGGGGGCTGAAACAAGAGACCCAGTACTTC
CASSVALRRGLKQETQYF
>TRBJ1-6|TRBV18|many|TRBD1
TGTGCCAGCTCGGAGGACAGGGGGCGTTCACCCCTCCACTTT
CASSEDRGRSPLHF
>TRBJ2-6|TRBV4-1|few|.
TGCGCCAGCAGCCGTCCTGGCCCCAGTGGGGGGGCCAACGTCCTGACTTTC
CASSRPGPSGGANVLTF
>TRBJ2-7|TRBV28|many|TRBD1
TGTGCCAGCAGACTAGGGACAGGGCTAGCCTACGAGCAGTACTTC
CASRLGTGLAYEQYF
>TRBJ2-5|TRBV20-1|many|TRBD1
TGCAGTGCCAGGGGACAGTGGGAAGAGACCCAGTACTTC
CSARGQWEETQYF
>TRBJ2-1|TRBV27|many|TRBD2
TGTGCCAGCGGCGGGAGCCTCTCCTACAATGAGCAGTTCTTC
CASGGSLSYNEQFF
>TRBJ2-7|TRBV7-7|many|TRBD2
TGTGCTAGCAGCTTCCGGGAGGGCCACGAGCAGTACTTC
CASSFREGHEQYF
>TRBJ2-1|TRBV5-6|.|TRBD2
TGTGCCAGCAGGCCACTGCGGGGGGGCTATGAGCAGTTCTTC
CASRPLRGGYEQFF
>TRBJ1-2|TRBV28|many|.
TGTGCCAGCAGTTCCCCCCCCGTGAGCAACTATGGCTACACCTTC
CASSSPPVSNYGYTF
>TRBJ1-2|TRBV28|many|TRBD1
TGTGCCAGCATCCACGACCCCCCAGGGGGGAGGCGCTACACCTTC
CASIHDPPGGRRYTF